These T cell receptor beta chains were read from a single sample in a study of T-cell memory formation after mild COVID-19. A single record per CDR3 protein comes from TCRdb applying MiXCR to the 5' RACE reads. The data hold 300,000 to 400,000 distinct CDR3 sequences, with 15% to 20% observed a single time. The specimen sequenced was PBMCs or a T cell subset sorted from them (not recorded which). The source of these receptors is a man aged 18 to 30 who had mild COVID-19 (a few samples of this study predate the infection). Cell type and time point are not known. The CDR3 runs from the conserved cysteine through the conserved F or W. The order of the fields is J gene, V gene, clone size, D gene, CDR3 protein, CDR3 DNA. D genes are given only for firm matches. Clone sizes are given selectively: once, few, many, or a class where the clone is expanded.

j_call: TRBJ2-1; v_call: TRBV29-1; clone_size: few; d_call: .; cdr3_aa: CSVGGGNEQFF; cdr3_nt: TGCAGCGTTGGTGGGGGGAATGAGCAGTTCTTC
j_call: TRBJ1-1; v_call: TRBV25-1; clone_size: .; d_call: TRBD1; cdr3_aa: CASSGDRFGAFF; cdr3_nt: TGTGCCAGCAGTGGGGACAGGTTTGGCGCTTTCTTT
j_call: TRBJ2-7; v_call: TRBV6-5; clone_size: few; d_call: .; cdr3_aa: CASSYGYYEQYF; cdr3_nt: TGTGCCAGCAGTTACGGTTACTACGAGCAGTACTTC
j_call: TRBJ1-2; v_call: TRBV9; clone_size: .; d_call: .; cdr3_aa: CASSVELYTKDGYTF; cdr3_nt: TGTGCCAGCAGCGTAGAGCTGTACACGAAGGATGGCTACACCTTC
j_call: TRBJ2-5; v_call: TRBV4-3; clone_size: .; d_call: .; cdr3_aa: CASSPGERETQYF; cdr3_nt: TGCGCCAGCAGCCCAGGGGAGCGGGAGACCCAGTACTTC
j_call: TRBJ2-6; v_call: TRBV27; clone_size: .; d_call: TRBD1; cdr3_aa: CASSLFGTGHSGANVLTF; cdr3_nt: TGTGCCAGCAGTTTATTCGGGACAGGGCATTCTGGGGCCAACGTCCTGACTTTC
j_call: TRBJ2-3; v_call: TRBV7-2; clone_size: few; d_call: TRBD2; cdr3_aa: CASSLPPLAGASTDTQYF; cdr3_nt: TGTGCCAGCAGCTTACCCCCTCTAGCGGGGGCCAGCACAGATACGCAGTATTTT
j_call: TRBJ2-3; v_call: TRBV9; clone_size: .; d_call: TRBD2; cdr3_aa: CASSASGGADTDTQYF; cdr3_nt: TGTGCCAGCAGCGCCAGCGGGGGGGCAGACACAGATACGCAGTATTTT
j_call: TRBJ2-1; v_call: TRBV12-5; clone_size: few; d_call: .; cdr3_aa: CASTTSSGEQFF; cdr3_nt: TGTGCTAGTACCACGTCATCCGGTGAGCAGTTCTTC
j_call: TRBJ2-3; v_call: TRBV4-1; clone_size: once; d_call: TRBD1; cdr3_aa: CASSQDEQGTDTQYF; cdr3_nt: TGCGCCAGCAGCCAAGATGAACAGGGGACAGATACGCAGTATTTT
j_call: TRBJ2-5; v_call: TRBV15; clone_size: few; d_call: .; cdr3_aa: CATSRVAKSQETQYF; cdr3_nt: TGTGCCACCAGCAGAGTGGCGAAGTCCCAAGAGACCCAGTACTTC
j_call: TRBJ2-7; v_call: TRBV4-1; clone_size: few; d_call: TRBD1; cdr3_aa: CASSRYRGLDEQYF; cdr3_nt: TGCGCCAGCAGCCGATACAGGGGGCTCGACGAGCAGTACTTC
j_call: TRBJ2-5; v_call: TRBV6-5; clone_size: few; d_call: .; cdr3_aa: CASTDARAWETQYF; cdr3_nt: TGTGCCAGCACCGACGCCAGGGCGTGGGAGACCCAGTACTTC
j_call: TRBJ2-3; v_call: TRBV5-1; clone_size: few; d_call: .; cdr3_aa: CASSLNTGSGTDTQYF; cdr3_nt: TGCGCCAGCAGCTTGAACACAGGGTCGGGTACAGATACGCAGTATTTT
j_call: TRBJ2-3; v_call: TRBV28; clone_size: .; d_call: .; cdr3_aa: CASSLRQGRADTQYF; cdr3_nt: TGTGCCAGCAGTTTACGGCAGGGTCGCGCAGATACGCAGTATTTT
j_call: TRBJ2-2; v_call: TRBV29-1; clone_size: .; d_call: TRBD1; cdr3_aa: CSVEDREWAGELFF; cdr3_nt: TGCAGCGTTGAGGACAGGGAATGGGCCGGGGAGCTGTTTTTT
j_call: TRBJ2-5; v_call: TRBV20-1; clone_size: few; d_call: TRBD2; cdr3_aa: CSASPGLEETQYF; cdr3_nt: TGCAGTGCTAGCCCAGGACTAGAAGAGACCCAGTACTTC
j_call: TRBJ2-7; v_call: TRBV15; clone_size: few; d_call: TRBD1; cdr3_aa: CATSRDRGQAYEQYF; cdr3_nt: TGTGCCACCAGCAGAGATAGGGGGCAAGCCTACGAGCAGTACTTC
j_call: TRBJ2-7; v_call: TRBV12-3/TRBV12-4; clone_size: few; d_call: TRBD1; cdr3_aa: CASSPARTGVYEQYF; cdr3_nt: TGTGCCAGCAGCCCCGCCCGGACAGGGGTCTACGAGCAGTACTTC
j_call: TRBJ1-5; v_call: TRBV6-1; clone_size: .; d_call: .; cdr3_aa: CASSETFDQPQHF; cdr3_nt: TGTGCCAGCAGTGAAACATTTGATCAGCCCCAGCATTTT
j_call: TRBJ2-1; v_call: TRBV3-1; clone_size: .; d_call: .; cdr3_aa: CASSQDSVFSSYNEQFF; cdr3_nt: TGTGCCAGCAGCCAAGATTCGGTGTTTTCCTCCTACAATGAGCAGTTCTTC
j_call: TRBJ1-3; v_call: TRBV2; clone_size: few; d_call: .; cdr3_aa: CASSDPEKDLSGNTIYF; cdr3_nt: TGTGCCAGCAGTGACCCCGAGAAGGATCTCTCTGGAAACACCATATATTTT
j_call: TRBJ2-2; v_call: TRBV6-2/TRBV6-3; clone_size: .; d_call: .; cdr3_aa: CASSSGTLPGELFF; cdr3_nt: TGTGCCAGCAGCTCCGGGACCCTCCCCGGGGAGCTGTTTTTT
j_call: TRBJ1-1; v_call: TRBV7-9; clone_size: .; d_call: .; cdr3_aa: CASSLPQWNTEAFF; cdr3_nt: TGTGCCAGCAGCTTACCCCAGTGGAACACTGAAGCTTTCTTT
j_call: TRBJ2-5; v_call: TRBV11-2; clone_size: few; d_call: TRBD2; cdr3_aa: CASTPGASGGQETQYF; cdr3_nt: TGTGCCAGCACCCCTGGGGCTAGCGGGGGTCAAGAGACCCAGTACTTC
j_call: TRBJ2-3; v_call: TRBV5-1; clone_size: many; d_call: .; cdr3_aa: CASSLAIHSDPATDTQYF; cdr3_nt: TGCGCCAGCAGCTTGGCCATTCACTCCGACCCAGCCACAGATACGCAGTATTTT
j_call: TRBJ2-3; v_call: TRBV20-1; clone_size: .; d_call: .; cdr3_aa: CSAPATTDTQYF; cdr3_nt: TGCAGTGCGCCGGCTACCACAGATACGCAGTATTTT
j_call: TRBJ2-3; v_call: TRBV13; clone_size: few; d_call: .; cdr3_aa: CASKAGPSTDTQYF; cdr3_nt: TGTGCCAGCAAGGCCGGCCCTAGCACAGATACGCAGTATTTT
j_call: TRBJ1-6; v_call: TRBV6-6; clone_size: few; d_call: .; cdr3_aa: CASSYAGLANSPLHF; cdr3_nt: TGTGCCAGCAGTTACGCGGGGTTAGCTAATTCACCCCTCCACTTT
j_call: TRBJ2-2; v_call: TRBV7-6; clone_size: few; d_call: TRBD1; cdr3_aa: CASSLATGATGELFF; cdr3_nt: TGTGCCAGCAGCTTAGCCACAGGGGCCACCGGGGAGCTGTTTTTT
j_call: TRBJ1-4; v_call: TRBV7-2; clone_size: many; d_call: .; cdr3_aa: CASSPRGGAGKLFF; cdr3_nt: TGTGCCAGCAGCCCTCGGGGGGGGGCCGGAAAACTGTTTTTT
j_call: TRBJ2-2; v_call: TRBV6-2/TRBV6-3; clone_size: .; d_call: TRBD1; cdr3_aa: CASSIPGQGTGELFF; cdr3_nt: TGTGCCAGCAGTATCCCGGGACAGGGCACCGGGGAGCTGTTTTTT
j_call: TRBJ2-2; v_call: TRBV7-2; clone_size: many; d_call: .; cdr3_aa: CASSWPSFGSGELFF; cdr3_nt: TGTGCCAGCAGCTGGCCCTCCTTTGGGAGCGGGGAGCTGTTTTTT
j_call: TRBJ2-3; v_call: TRBV30; clone_size: .; d_call: .; cdr3_aa: CAWRAVGFGTDTQYF; cdr3_nt: TGTGCCTGGAGAGCAGTAGGGTTCGGCACAGATACGCAGTATTTT
j_call: TRBJ1-5; v_call: TRBV3-1; clone_size: .; d_call: .; cdr3_aa: CASSQVAMSEGVNQPQHF; cdr3_nt: TGTGCCAGCAGCCAAGTGGCCATGTCCGAAGGGGTCAATCAGCCCCAGCATTTT
j_call: TRBJ2-4; v_call: TRBV5-1; clone_size: few; d_call: .; cdr3_aa: CASSLVKDDNIQYF; cdr3_nt: TGCGCCAGCAGCTTGGTTAAAGACGATAACATTCAGTACTTC
j_call: TRBJ2-1; v_call: TRBV5-1; clone_size: many; d_call: TRBD2; cdr3_aa: CASSLGGGLGSDEQFF; cdr3_nt: TGCGCCAGCAGCTTGGGAGGCGGACTAGGATCGGATGAGCAGTTCTTC
j_call: TRBJ2-1; v_call: TRBV4-3; clone_size: .; d_call: .; cdr3_aa: CASSQDGEGAPYNEQFF; cdr3_nt: TGCGCCAGCAGCCAAGATGGGGAGGGGGCTCCCTACAATGAGCAGTTCTTC
j_call: TRBJ1-2; v_call: TRBV28; clone_size: few; d_call: .; cdr3_aa: CASSPISGDGYTF; cdr3_nt: TGTGCCAGCAGTCCAATCAGTGGGGATGGCTACACCTTC
j_call: TRBJ2-1; v_call: TRBV9; clone_size: .; d_call: TRBD2; cdr3_aa: CASSIGASGYNEQFF; cdr3_nt: TGTGCCAGCAGCATTGGGGCTAGCGGCTACAATGAGCAGTTCTTC
j_call: TRBJ2-4; v_call: TRBV4-1; clone_size: .; d_call: .; cdr3_aa: CASSHRQGSDKNIQYF; cdr3_nt: TGCGCCAGCAGCCACCGTCAGGGGTCGGACAAAAACATTCAGTACTTC
j_call: TRBJ2-1; v_call: TRBV6-2/TRBV6-3; clone_size: .; d_call: .; cdr3_aa: CASRLDSTRQFF; cdr3_nt: TGTGCCAGCAGGCTGGACTCCACCCGGCAGTTCTTC
j_call: TRBJ2-7; v_call: TRBV19; clone_size: .; d_call: TRBD2; cdr3_aa: CASSRVDALAGGPYEQYF; cdr3_nt: TGTGCCAGTAGCCGCGTCGATGCCCTAGCGGGGGGGCCCTACGAGCAGTACTTC
j_call: TRBJ2-3; v_call: TRBV20-1; clone_size: .; d_call: TRBD2; cdr3_aa: CSATPASGARDTQYF; cdr3_nt: TGCAGTGCTACCCCCGCTAGCGGGGCGAGAGATACGCAGTATTTT
j_call: TRBJ2-7; v_call: TRBV11-2; clone_size: .; d_call: .; cdr3_aa: CASSPPQRAPHF; cdr3_nt: TGTGCCAGCAGCCCCCCCCAGCGAGCGCCCCACTTC
j_call: TRBJ1-4; v_call: TRBV4-2; clone_size: .; d_call: .; cdr3_aa: CASSHLGGATNEKLFF; cdr3_nt: TGTGCCAGCAGCCACCTCGGGGGTGCAACTAATGAAAAACTGTTTTTT
j_call: TRBJ2-4; v_call: TRBV11-2; clone_size: .; d_call: TRBD1; cdr3_aa: CASSLSRGPGFIQYF; cdr3_nt: TGTGCCAGCAGCTTGAGTAGGGGGCCGGGGTTCATTCAGTACTTC
j_call: TRBJ2-3; v_call: TRBV29-1; clone_size: .; d_call: TRBD1; cdr3_aa: CSGGGTGTDTQYF; cdr3_nt: TGCAGCGGGGGGGGGACAGGGACAGATACGCAGTATTTT
j_call: TRBJ2-7; v_call: TRBV4-2; clone_size: few; d_call: TRBD2; cdr3_aa: CASSPTWIQRGGYEQYF; cdr3_nt: TGTGCCAGCAGCCCGACCTGGATCCAGCGGGGGGGCTACGAGCAGTACTTC
j_call: TRBJ2-3; v_call: TRBV15; clone_size: .; d_call: .; cdr3_aa: CATSRDWGIGTDTQYF; cdr3_nt: TGTGCCACCAGCAGAGATTGGGGAATCGGCACAGATACGCAGTATTTT
j_call: TRBJ2-7; v_call: TRBV6-5; clone_size: few; d_call: .; cdr3_aa: CASSYGGGYYEQYF; cdr3_nt: TGTGCCAGCAGTTACGGTGGGGGATACTACGAGCAGTACTTC
j_call: TRBJ2-1; v_call: TRBV28; clone_size: .; d_call: .; cdr3_aa: CASSRGRAKQFF; cdr3_nt: TGTGCCAGCAGCCGGGGACGGGCAAAGCAGTTCTTC
j_call: TRBJ1-1; v_call: TRBV6-6; clone_size: .; d_call: .; cdr3_aa: CASSYFRPRGGDTEAFF; cdr3_nt: TGTGCCAGCAGTTACTTTCGCCCCCGGGGAGGGGACACTGAAGCTTTCTTT